The 22 T cell receptor beta chains listed next were all sequenced from one sample in a study of blood T cell repertoires in COVID-19. Profiled with immunoSEQ multiplex PCR; TCRdb holds only in-frame clones, not every one. The table records over 150,000 clones, 70% to 90% of them present only once. Sample: peripheral blood. These receptors all come from a young man with acute or convalescent COVID-19.

This chain joins TRBV11-2 and TRBJ2-1; TRBD2 agrees at 13 bases. This CDR3 contains 14 residues. Germline V gives CDR1 SGHAT, CDR2 FQNNGV. The J segment lost 7 bases and the V segment lost 7 bases, leaving 4 bases of the junction unmatched. Here the CDR3 DNA reads TGTGCCAGCAAGGGACTAGCGGGACGAAATGAGCAGTTCTTC. Translation: CASKGLAGRNEQFF. The whole variable domain, remainder taken from reference TRBV11-2 and TRBJ2-1, is EAGVAQSPRYKIIEKRQSVAFWCNPISGHATLYWYQQILGQGPKLLIQFQNNGVVDDSQLPKDRFSAERLKGVDSTLKIQPAKLEDSAVYLCASKGLAGRNEQFFGPGTRLTVL.

The rearrangement links TRBV7-8 to TRBJ2-2; D is undetermined. V was clipped by 6 bases and J by 5 bases, with 10 bases between them. Per germline, CDR1 SGHVS and CDR2 FQNEAQ. The CDR3 totals 13 residues. This CDR3 is CASSTDKTGELFF. DNA of the CDR3: TGTGCCAGCAGTACTGACAAAACCGGGGAGCTGTTTTTT.

The chain couples TRBV29-1 to TRBJ1-3, with D perhaps TRBD1 (5 bases). V was clipped by 4 bases and J by 4 bases, with 14 bases between them. The CDR3 is 14 residues long. Germline CDR1 reads SQVTM; CDR2 reads ANQGSEA. The CDR3: CSVAGSMSGNTIYF. CDR3 coding DNA: TGCAGCGTTGCAGGGTCTATGTCCGGAAACACCATATATTTT.

The chain recombines TRBV19 with TRBJ2-5; 13 bases fit TRBD2. The CDR3 extends over 15 amino acids. V was clipped by 7 bases and J by 2 bases; unmatched bases: 4. Germline values: CDR1 LNHDA, CDR2 SQIVND (reference sequence). CDR3 loop: CASTPTSGGQETQYF. The CDR3 coding sequence is TGTGCCAGTACCCCGACTAGCGGGGGGCAAGAGACCCAGTACTTC.

The rearrangement joins TRBV19 to TRBJ1-2, with TRBD1 matching over 9 bases. V trimming: 7 bases; J trimming: 8 bases; junction bases outside the gene matches: 8. Germline CDR1 and CDR2: LNHDA and SQIVND (reference sequence). This CDR3 contains 13 residues. The CDR3 here is CASTDRGWDGYTF. CDR3 coding DNA: TGTGCCAGTACGGACAGGGGCTGGGACGGCTACACCTTC.

The rearrangement uses TRBV14 and TRBJ1-6, with D hard to call. Trimming stripped 5 bases from V and 0 bases from J, with 11 bases between. The CDR3 covers 16 residues. Looked up from germline, CDR1 is SGHDN and CDR2 is FVKESK. The DNA for the CDR3 is TGTGCCAGCAGCTATAAGAGATACTCCTATAATTCACCCCTCCACTTT. This sequence encodes CASSYKRYSYNSPLHF.

The CDR3 nucleotides are TGTGCCAGCAGTACAATAACAGGGAACTACTATGGCTACACCTTC. This sequence encodes CASSTITGNYYGYTF. The genes are TRBV28 and TRBJ1-2; perhaps TRBD1 as D (6 bases). The V gene lost 5 bases and the J gene lost 3 bases, with 16 bases spanning the gap. Germline CDR1 MDHEN, CDR2 SYDVKM. The CDR3 is 15 residues long.

The chain has TRBV2 and TRBJ1-5, with 8 bases that match TRBD1. Unmatched junction bases numbered 2, after V lost 1 base and J lost 6 bases. Germline V CDR1 and CDR2: SNHLY, FYNNEI. This CDR3 is built from 14 residues. Here the CDR3 DNA reads TGTGCCAGCAGTGAAGGACAGGGGATTCAGCCCCAGCATTTT. Translation gives CASSEGQGIQPQHF.

This sequence joins TRBV19 and TRBJ1-5, with D possibly TRBD1 on 5 matching bases. The CDR3 loop spans 13 amino acids. In germline, CDR1 is LNHDA, CDR2 SQIVND (reference sequence). The V and J ends lost 4 bases and 5 bases respectively, with 9 bases between them. DNA for the CDR3: TGTGCCAGTAGTACAGGGTGGGATCAGCCCCAGCATTTT. It translates to CASSTGWDQPQHF.

The genes are TRBV19 and TRBJ1-5; a weak D match, TRBD1 (5 bases). Germline loops: CDR1 LNHDA, CDR2 SQIVND (reference sequence). There are 16 residues in the CDR3. The ends were cut back, 6 bases at V and 0 bases at J, with 15 bases in the middle. The CDR3 nucleotides read TGTGCCAGTAGCAAAGGGGCGATATATAGCAATCAGCCCCAGCATTTT. Translating it yields CASSKGAIYSNQPQHF.

The rearrangement uses TRBV10-1 and TRBJ2-7; the match to TRBD1 covers 8 bases. Germline CDR1 is WNHNN and CDR2 is SYGVQD (reference sequence). The V gene end was trimmed by 3 bases and the J gene end by 3 bases; junction bases not matched to a gene: 4. The CDR3 contains 14 residues. This chain's CDR3 is CASSDHGTGYEQYF. The DNA for the CDR3 is TGCGCCAGCAGTGACCATGGGACAGGCTACGAGCAGTACTTC.

The chain couples TRBV28 to TRBJ1-1; no clear D. The CDR3 consists of 16 residues. Germline-derived CDR1 and CDR2 are MDHEN and SYDVKM. Trimming cost V 2 bases and J 4 bases, with 17 bases left between them. CDR3 nucleotide sequence: TGTGCCAGCAGTTTAGGAGGCTCCGGGTTTATCACTGAAGCTTTCTTT. The encoded protein is CASSLGGSGFITEAFF.

Only one count was recorded for this clone. V and J are TRBV28 and TRBJ2-1; 8 bases line up with TRBD1. V shed 5 bases, J shed 0 bases, and the junction held 9 bases outside the gene matches. This CDR3 has 17 residues. From germline, CDR1 is MDHEN and CDR2 SYDVKM. CDR3 nucleotide sequence: TGTGCCAGCAGTAAGAGACAGGGGCCACTCTCCTACAATGAGCAGTTCTTC. It encodes CASSKRQGPLSYNEQFF.

The chain links TRBV11-3 to TRBJ2-5, with D perhaps matching TRBD2 (7 bases). From germline, CDR1 is SGHNT and CDR2 YENEEA. The V end was cut by 5 bases, the J end by 7 bases, with 14 bases between. This CDR3 comprises 13 residues. The CDR3 protein is CASSQGGGWTQYF. CDR3 DNA sequence: TGTGCCAGCAGCCAGGGCGGGGGCTGGACCCAGTACTTC. The full variable domain, its missing parts supplied by reference TRBV11-3 and TRBJ2-5, is EAGVVQSPRYKIIEKKQPVAFWCNPISGHNTLYWYLQNLGQGPELLIRYENEEAVDDSQLPKDRFSAERLKGVDSTLKIQPAELGDSAVYLCASSQGGGWTQYFGPGTRLLVL.

The chain recombines TRBV28 with TRBJ1-5; 8 nucleotides line up with TRBD1. This CDR3 has 15 residues. From germline, CDR1 is MDHEN and CDR2 SYDVKM. The V gene end was trimmed by 7 bases and the J gene end by 3 bases; junction bases not matched to a gene: 8. The CDR3 nucleotides read TGTGCCAGCATCTTGGACAGGGTCTTCAATCAGCCCCAGCATTTT. Amino acid sequence: CASILDRVFNQPQHF.

The CDR3 region has the DNA TGTGCCAGCTGTGAACCGGGATCTAACACTGAAGCTTTCTTT. This codes for CASCEPGSNTEAFF. The V and J genes are TRBV28 and TRBJ1-1; D is undetermined. V was cut by 8 bases and J by 2 bases, with 15 bases left in between. The CDR3 has 14 residues. Germline values: CDR1 MDHEN, CDR2 SYDVKM.

In this sample, this clone turned up once. V is TRBV5-1 and J is TRBJ1-2; possible D gene TRBD1, 6 bases. The CDR3 extends over 14 amino acids. From germline, CDR1 is SGHRS and CDR2 YFSETQ. The V end lost 5 bases, the J end lost 3 bases, and 14 bases lay between the germline ends. CDR3 residues: CASSYDRPDYGYTF. The CDR3 nucleotides read TGCGCCAGCAGTTATGACAGGCCCGACTATGGCTACACCTTC.

The chain carries TRBV28 and TRBJ1-2, with 7 bases fitting TRBD1. V lost 8 bases to trimming and J lost 3 bases; unmatched junction nucleotides: 0. The germline gives CDR1 MDHEN, CDR2 SYDVKM. This CDR3 has 11 amino acids. The CDR3 region has the DNA TGTGCCAGCGGGACAGACTATGGCTACACCTTC. Its protein product is CASGTDYGYTF.

The V call is TRBV25-1, the J call TRBJ2-2, with D possibly TRBD2 on 7 matching bases. The CDR3 runs 16 residues. Germline CDR1 MGHDK, CDR2 SYGVNS. V was trimmed by 6 bases and J by 6 bases, leaving 20 bases between them. CDR3 loop: CASSPLRGREAGELFF. The CDR3 coding sequence is TGTGCCAGCAGCCCGCTTAGGGGGAGGGAAGCCGGGGAGCTGTTTTTT. The full variable domain, with the rest looked up from reference TRBV25-1 and TRBJ2-2, is EADIYQTPRYLVIGTGKKITLECSQTMGHDKMYWYQQDPGMELHLIHYSYGVNSTEKGDLSSESTVSRIRTEHFPLTLESARPSHTSQYLCASSPLRGREAGELFFGEGSRLTVL.

The CDR3 coding sequence is TGTGCCAGCAGCGGTAGCGGGGGGGCGTTTGGAGAGACCCAGTACTTC. Amino acid sequence: CASSGSGGAFGETQYF. J is TRBJ2-5 and V is TRBV9; TRBD2 matches 11 bases. The CDR3 totals 16 residues. V trimming: 3 bases; J trimming: 4 bases; junction bases outside the gene matches: 8. Looked up from germline, CDR1 is SGDLS and CDR2 is YYNGEE.

V is TRBV30 and J is TRBJ1-4; a weak D match, TRBD1 (6 bases). V dropped 2 bases and J dropped 7 bases, with 17 bases sitting between them. The CDR3 has 15 amino acids. Per the germline V gene, CDR1 is GTSNPN and CDR2 is SVGIG (reference sequence). In nucleotides, the CDR3 is TGTGCCTGGAGTCGTCAGGGGCTTTCCAGTGAAAAACTGTTTTTT. As protein: CAWSRQGLSSEKLFF.

The V gene is TRBV19, the J gene TRBJ2-5; the match to TRBD2 covers 9 bases. The CDR3 has 17 residues. V lost 4 bases and J lost 0; bases outside the gene matches: 9. The V gene's germline CDR1 is LNHDA and CDR2 SQIVND (reference sequence). CDR3 sequence: CASSTQTSGAYQETQYF. The CDR3 DNA reads TGTGCCAGTAGTACCCAGACTAGCGGAGCATACCAAGAGACCCAGTACTTC.